Presented here are 14 T cell receptor beta chains from one specimen sequenced in a study of beta chain features in type 1 diabetes. Expressed TCRB transcripts were sequenced, since all the RNA that had been isolated was reverse transcribed. The method was immunoSEQ multiplex PCR; TCRdb's version includes in-frame clones alone and lacks a portion of them. The sample records 300,000 to 400,000 clones, around an eighth being singletons. Sequencing was performed on naive CD4+ T cells from blood. These receptor sequences come from a man aged 18 to 29 in good health.

This clone has more than one count but fewer than ten. The rearrangement links TRBV5-6 to TRBJ2-1, with unresolved D. The CDR3 loop spans 16 amino acids. Per germline, CDR1 SGHDT and CDR2 YYEEEE. V was shortened by 1 base and J by 0 bases, with 11 bases between the two germline ends. The CDR3 DNA reads TGTGCCAGCAGCTTGAGGCTAGGAGACTCCTACAATGAGCAGTTCTTC. Protein sequence: CASSLRLGDSYNEQFF. Full variable domain (rest looked up from reference TRBV5-6 and TRBJ2-1): DAGVTQSPTHLIKTRGQQVTLRCSPKSGHDTVSWYQQALGQGPQFIFQYYEEEERQRGNFPDRFSGHQFPNYSSELNVNALLLGDSALYLCASSLRLGDSYNEQFFGPGTRLTVL.

This CDR3 is CASSSITGDREQFF. As DNA, the CDR3 is TGTGCCAGCAGCTCCATCACGGGGGATAGGGAGCAGTTCTTC. The rearrangement links TRBV5-4 to TRBJ2-1, with a weak D call TRBD2 (6 bases). Germline assignment: CDR1 SGHNT and CDR2 YYREEE (reference sequence). V lost 3 bases and J lost 10, with 17 bases in between. This CDR3 has 14 residues.

The chain combines TRBV7-9 with TRBJ2-7, with D maybe TRBD2 (5 bases). Per the germline V gene, CDR1 is SEHNR and CDR2 is FQNEAQ (reference sequence). V was pared by 5 bases and J by 0 bases, with 5 bases between. This CDR3 spans 12 amino acids. The CDR3 sequence: CASSRGSYEQYF. CDR3 sequence (DNA): TGTGCCAGCAGCCGGGGCTCCTACGAGCAGTACTTC.

This clone showed up just a few times. V and J are TRBV11-3 and TRBJ2-6; D remains unclear. This CDR3 comprises 15 residues. V dropped 5 bases and J dropped 2 bases, with 10 bases sitting between them. In germline, CDR1 is SGHNT, CDR2 YENEEA. The CDR3 nucleotides are TGTGCCAGCAGCGCCCCAACAGCTGGGGCCAACGTCCTGACTTTC. It codes for CASSAPTAGANVLTF.

The chain employs TRBV30 and TRBJ2-1, with D tentatively TRBD2 (5 bases). Per the germline V gene, CDR1 is GTSNPN and CDR2 is SVGIG (reference sequence). Trimming pared 5 bases from V and 8 bases from J, leaving 13 bases between. This CDR3 region has 12 residues. Here the CDR3 DNA reads TGTGCCTGGGGTCGGGGTTGGGATGAGCAGTTCTTC. Translating gives CAWGRGWDEQFF.

V usage is TRBV7-8 and J usage is TRBJ1-2; 8 bases match TRBD1. Germline assignment: CDR1 SGHVS and CDR2 FQNEAQ. This CDR3 comprises 14 residues. With 4 bases clipped from V and 2 bases from J, the junction kept 3 bases outside the gene matches. The CDR3 spells CASSSRTGNYGYTF. CDR3 DNA sequence: TGTGCCAGCAGCTCCAGGACAGGGAACTATGGCTACACCTTC. Looking up the rest from reference TRBV7-8 and TRBJ1-2 gives the full variable domain: GAGVSQSPRYKVAKRGQDVALRCDPISGHVSLFWYQQALGQGPEFLTYFQNEAQLDKSGLPSDRFFAERPEGSVSTLKIQRTQQEDSAVYLCASSSRTGNYGYTFGSGTRLTVV.

The rearrangement links TRBV28 to TRBJ1-5; 7 positions match TRBD1. V gave up 4 bases and J gave up 5 bases; unmatched junction bases: 2. The CDR3 is 13 residues long. The germline CDR1 and CDR2 sequences are MDHEN and SYDVKM. In DNA, the CDR3 is TGTGCCAGCAGTTCCACAGGGGATCAGCCCCAGCATTTT. This translates into CASSSTGDQPQHF.

This clone was observed a few times. The sample contains more than one DNA sequence encoding this CDR3. The V call is TRBV7-2, the J call TRBJ2-1; TRBD1 matches 8 bases. This CDR3 contains 15 residues. Germline CDR1 reads SGHTA; CDR2 reads FQGNSA. V lost 1 base and J lost 4; bases outside the gene matches: 3. The CDR3 region has the DNA TGTGCCAGCAGCTTAGGAGGGACAGGTTACAATGAGCAGTTCTTC. Its translation: CASSLGGTGYNEQFF.

This clone was counted only a few times. This sequence joins TRBV15 and TRBJ1-2; TRBD1 matches 7 bases. CDR1 LNHNV and CDR2 YYDKDF come from the germline V gene (reference sequence). The CDR3 runs 14 residues. V gave up 5 bases and J gave up 2 bases; unmatched junction bases: 5. CDR3 nucleotide sequence: TGTGCCACCAGCGTCGGACAGGACAACTATGGCTACACCTTC. Residues: CATSVGQDNYGYTF.

The sample holds a few counts of this clone. The chain combines TRBV5-1 with TRBJ2-7; 7 bases align to TRBD2. The CDR3 length is 14 residues. J was trimmed by 5 bases and V by 4 bases; bases with no gene match: 9. Germline CDR1 reads SGHRS; CDR2 reads YFSETQ. The CDR3 sequence: CASSRGDRGNEQYF. The DNA for the CDR3 is TGCGCCAGCAGCCGGGGGGACCGCGGGAACGAGCAGTACTTC.

This clone was seen more than once but under ten times. The V and J genes are TRBV18 and TRBJ1-1; 8 nucleotides agree with TRBD1. The CDR3 spans 14 residues. V lost 6 bases and J lost 1; bases outside the gene matches: 4. Germline V lookup: CDR1 KGHSH, CDR2 LQKENI. The CDR3 DNA reads TGTGCCAGCTCCGCCGGGACAGGGAACACTGAAGCTTTCTTT. Translation: CASSAGTGNTEAFF.

As regards this clone: This sample also contains other DNA sequences that code for the same CDR3. V is TRBV7-2 and J is TRBJ2-7; D gene uncertain. V lost 2 bases, J lost 2 bases, and 4 bases lay in between. The CDR3 has 12 residues. CDR1 is SGHTA, CDR2 FQGNSA, per germline. CDR3 bases: TGTGCCAGCAGCTTACTTGCCTACGAGCAGTACTTC. Translation gives CASSLLAYEQYF. The full variable domain, with the rest looked up from reference TRBV7-2 and TRBJ2-7, is GAGVSQSPSNKVTEKGKDVELRCDPISGHTALYWYRQSLGQGLEFLIYFQGNSAPDKSGLPSDRFSAERTGGSVSTLTIQRTQQEDSAVYLCASSLLAYEQYFGPGTRLTVT.

In its sample, this clone was seen a few times. The gene calls are TRBV7-2 and TRBJ2-3; 7 bases match TRBD2. The CDR3 length is 16 residues. In germline, CDR1 is SGHTA, CDR2 FQGNSA. The ends lost 5 bases at V and 1 base at J; junction bases unmatched: 9. The CDR3 is CASSRNLRGGTDTQYF. The CDR3 nucleotides are TGTGCCAGCAGCCGTAACCTTCGGGGGGGCACAGATACGCAGTATTTT.

The V gene is TRBV19, the J gene TRBJ2-1; 7 bases are a match to TRBD2. Trimming at V came to 6 bases and at J to 4 bases, leaving 9 bases not matched to a gene. Per germline, CDR1 LNHDA and CDR2 SQIVND (reference sequence). The CDR3 spans 15 residues. The CDR3 sequence: CASRNGASGYNEQFF. CDR3 sequence (DNA): TGTGCCAGTAGGAATGGGGCTAGCGGTTACAATGAGCAGTTCTTC.